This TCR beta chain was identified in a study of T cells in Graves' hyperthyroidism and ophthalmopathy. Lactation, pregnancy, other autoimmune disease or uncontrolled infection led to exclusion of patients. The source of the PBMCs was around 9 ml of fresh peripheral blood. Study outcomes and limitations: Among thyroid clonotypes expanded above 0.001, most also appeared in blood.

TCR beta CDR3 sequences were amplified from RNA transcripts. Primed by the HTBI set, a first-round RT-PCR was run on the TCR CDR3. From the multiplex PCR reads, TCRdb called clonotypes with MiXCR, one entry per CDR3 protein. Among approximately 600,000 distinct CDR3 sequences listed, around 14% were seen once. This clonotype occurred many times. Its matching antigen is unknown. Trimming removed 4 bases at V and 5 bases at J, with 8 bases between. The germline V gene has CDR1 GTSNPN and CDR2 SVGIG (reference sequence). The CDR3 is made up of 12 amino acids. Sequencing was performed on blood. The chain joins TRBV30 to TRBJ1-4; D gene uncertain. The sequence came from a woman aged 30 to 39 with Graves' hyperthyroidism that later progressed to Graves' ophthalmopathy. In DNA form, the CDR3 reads TGTGCCTGGACTCAGACGAATGAAAAACTGTTTTTT. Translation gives CAWTQTNEKLFF.